This T cell receptor (beta chain) was sequenced during a study of CD8 T cells in ankylosing spondylitis (dated by TCRdb to about 2017). Regarding the research as a whole: T cell receptor beta repertoires were profiled in healthy donors and ankylosing spondylitis patients so that disease-linked TCR variants could be found. In total, the full study cohort was made up of 108 healthy donors and 25 ankylosing spondylitis patients. Samples of peripheral blood were taken, and for ankylosing spondylitis patients, synovial fluid was collected as well. Results and caveats for the whole study, not just this receptor: A TCR beta motif of roughly 8 highly homologous amino acid variants appeared characteristic of blood from ankylosing spondylitis patients. The disease-linked clones showed a CD8+ phenotype and occurred at relatively low frequencies in peripheral blood. Some motif variants had previously been reported in the synovial fluid and blood of reactive arthritis patients, which suggests shared mechanisms of disease initiation. The disease-linked clones were reported to be significantly enriched in matched synovial fluid samples from ankylosing spondylitis patients.

Points on this clonotype: Its binding antigen is unknown. No much larger clonotype is one base removed from it; base qualities were not supplied.

The reads were generated on an Illumina HiSeq 2500. Quantitative 5'-RACE with molecular barcodes was the method used to prepare the TCR beta libraries. In the authors' own workflow: A new computational method based on a probabilistic model of VDJ rearrangement was used to identify disease-linked TCR variants. The raw public data were reprocessed by TCRdb itself: fastp quality trimming at Q25, MiXCR clonotype calling, in-frame beta chains only. Under each unique CDR3 protein, matching rows form one entry showing the most common genes and DNA. The V and J calls and clone size are TCRdb's, not the authors'. The sample table holds around 300,000 distinct CDR3 sequences, of which around 15% were seen once. The top ten hold 1.1% of the sample. The TCR sequence derives from a male donor with ankylosing spondylitis or in good health (not recorded which). Material: blood, either unsorted or a sorted T cell fraction (not recorded which).

CDR3 sequence: CSASGTGAGNQPQHF. Read as DNA, the sequence is TGCAGTGCTAGCGGGACAGGGGCGGGTAATCAGCCCCAGCATTTT. This chain joins TRBV20-1 to TRBJ1-5, and TRBD1 aligns with 10 junction nucleotides. There are 15 amino acids in the CDR3, from cysteine to phenylalanine inclusive. Only the CDR3 DNA is retained, 45 bases long and in frame from the first base. The germline V and J ends show losses of 3 bases and 4 bases respectively, and no gene match explains 6 bases of the junction. CDR1 and CDR2 are drawn from the germline V gene (reference sequence): DFQATT, SNEGSKA.